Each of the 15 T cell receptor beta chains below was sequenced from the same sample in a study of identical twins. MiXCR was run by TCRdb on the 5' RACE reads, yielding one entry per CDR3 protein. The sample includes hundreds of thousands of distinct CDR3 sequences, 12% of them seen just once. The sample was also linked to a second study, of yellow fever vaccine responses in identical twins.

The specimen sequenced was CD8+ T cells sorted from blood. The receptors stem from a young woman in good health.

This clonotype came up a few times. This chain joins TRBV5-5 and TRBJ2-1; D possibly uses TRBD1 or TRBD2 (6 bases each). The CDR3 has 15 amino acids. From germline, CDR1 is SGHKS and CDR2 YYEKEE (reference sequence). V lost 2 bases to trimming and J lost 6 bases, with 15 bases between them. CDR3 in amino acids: CASSFSRGRGNEQFF. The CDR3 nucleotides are TGTGCCAGCAGCTTCTCCCGGGGGCGAGGCAATGAGCAGTTCTTC.

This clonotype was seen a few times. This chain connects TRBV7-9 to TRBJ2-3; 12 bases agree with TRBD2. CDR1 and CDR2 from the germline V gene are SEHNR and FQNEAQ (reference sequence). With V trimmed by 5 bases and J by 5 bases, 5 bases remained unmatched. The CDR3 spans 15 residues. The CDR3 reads CASSQGTSGQDTQYF. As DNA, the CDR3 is TGTGCCAGCAGCCAAGGGACTAGCGGGCAAGATACGCAGTATTTT.

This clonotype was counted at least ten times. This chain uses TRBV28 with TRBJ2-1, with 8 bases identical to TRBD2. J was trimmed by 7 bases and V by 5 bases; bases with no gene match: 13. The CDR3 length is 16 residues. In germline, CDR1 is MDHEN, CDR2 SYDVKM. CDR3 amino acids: CASSELAGQTWNEQFF. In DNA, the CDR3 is TGTGCCAGCAGTGAATTAGCGGGGCAGACTTGGAATGAGCAGTTCTTC.

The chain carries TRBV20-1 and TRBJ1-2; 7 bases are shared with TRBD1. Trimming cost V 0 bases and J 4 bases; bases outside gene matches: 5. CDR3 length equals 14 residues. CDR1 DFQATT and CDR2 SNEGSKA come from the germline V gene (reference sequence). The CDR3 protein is CSAREGGAPYGYTF. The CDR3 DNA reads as TGCAGTGCTAGAGAAGGGGGCGCTCCCTATGGCTACACCTTC.

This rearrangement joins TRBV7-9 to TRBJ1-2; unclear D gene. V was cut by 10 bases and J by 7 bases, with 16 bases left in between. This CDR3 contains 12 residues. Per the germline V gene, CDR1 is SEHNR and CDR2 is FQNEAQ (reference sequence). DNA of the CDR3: TGTGCCACCGTCCCGATTTACGGTGGCTACACCTTC. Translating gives CATVPIYGGYTF. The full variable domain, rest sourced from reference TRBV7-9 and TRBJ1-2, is DTGVSQNPRHKITKRGQNVTFRCDPISEHNRLYWYRQTLGQGPEFLTYFQNEAQLEKSRLLSDRFSAERPKGSFSTLEIQRTEQGDSAMYLCATVPIYGGYTFGSGTRLTVV.

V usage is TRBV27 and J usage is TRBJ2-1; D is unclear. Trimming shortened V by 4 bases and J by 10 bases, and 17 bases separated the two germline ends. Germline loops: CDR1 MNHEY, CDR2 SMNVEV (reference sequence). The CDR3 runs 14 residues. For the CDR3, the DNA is TGTGCCAGCAGTTCCAAGTCGGCCTATGCCGAGCAGTTCTTC. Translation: CASSSKSAYAEQFF.

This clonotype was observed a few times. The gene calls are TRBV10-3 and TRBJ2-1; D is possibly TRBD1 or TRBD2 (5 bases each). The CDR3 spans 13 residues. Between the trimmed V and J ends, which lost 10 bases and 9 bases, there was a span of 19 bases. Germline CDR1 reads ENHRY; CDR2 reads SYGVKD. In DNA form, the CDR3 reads TGTGCCACCCTGGGACCAGGGATCAGTGAGCAGTTCTTC. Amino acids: CATLGPGISEQFF.

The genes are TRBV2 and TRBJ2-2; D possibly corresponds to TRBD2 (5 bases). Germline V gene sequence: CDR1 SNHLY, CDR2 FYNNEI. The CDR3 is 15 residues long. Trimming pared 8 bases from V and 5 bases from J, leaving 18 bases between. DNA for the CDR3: TGTGCCAGCCTCGGTCGGGGAAAAGGAACCGGGGAGCTGTTTTTT. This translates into CASLGRGKGTGELFF.

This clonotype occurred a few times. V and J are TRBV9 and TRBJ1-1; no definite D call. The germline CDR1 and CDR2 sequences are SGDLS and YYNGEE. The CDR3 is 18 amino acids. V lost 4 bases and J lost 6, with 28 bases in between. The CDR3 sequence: CASSRSKLRHGLVSEAFF. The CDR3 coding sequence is TGTGCCAGCAGCCGCTCAAAATTACGGCACGGGCTGGTGTCTGAAGCTTTCTTT. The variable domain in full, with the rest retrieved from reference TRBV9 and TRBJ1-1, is DSGVTQTPKHLITATGQRVTLRCSPRSGDLSVYWYQQSLDQGLQFLIQYYNGEERAKGNILERFSAQQFPDLHSELNLSSLELGDSALYFCASSRSKLRHGLVSEAFFGQGTRLTVV.

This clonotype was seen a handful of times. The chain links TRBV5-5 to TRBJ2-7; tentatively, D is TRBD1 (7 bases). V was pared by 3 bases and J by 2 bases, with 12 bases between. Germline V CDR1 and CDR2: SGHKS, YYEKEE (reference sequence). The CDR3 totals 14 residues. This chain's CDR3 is CASSSGGGPYEQYF. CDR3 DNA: TGTGCCAGCAGCTCCGGAGGGGGCCCCTACGAGCAGTACTTC.

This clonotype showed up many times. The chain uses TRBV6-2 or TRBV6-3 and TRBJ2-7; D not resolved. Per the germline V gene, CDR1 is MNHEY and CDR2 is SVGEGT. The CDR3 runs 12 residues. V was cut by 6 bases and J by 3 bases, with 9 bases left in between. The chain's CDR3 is CASSVDGYEQYF. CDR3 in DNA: TGTGCCAGCAGCGTGGACGGCTACGAGCAGTACTTC.

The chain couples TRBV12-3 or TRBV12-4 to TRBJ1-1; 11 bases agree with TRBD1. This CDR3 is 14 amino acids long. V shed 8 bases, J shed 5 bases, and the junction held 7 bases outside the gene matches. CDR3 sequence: CASDTRDRGTEAFF. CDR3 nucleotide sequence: TGTGCCAGCGACACCCGGGACAGGGGGACTGAAGCTTTCTTT.

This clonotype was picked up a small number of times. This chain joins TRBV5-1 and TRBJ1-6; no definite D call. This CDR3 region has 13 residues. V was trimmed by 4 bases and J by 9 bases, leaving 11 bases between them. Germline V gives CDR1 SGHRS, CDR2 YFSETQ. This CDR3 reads CASSPEWGSPLHF. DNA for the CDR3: TGCGCCAGCAGCCCGGAGTGGGGTTCACCCCTCCACTTT.

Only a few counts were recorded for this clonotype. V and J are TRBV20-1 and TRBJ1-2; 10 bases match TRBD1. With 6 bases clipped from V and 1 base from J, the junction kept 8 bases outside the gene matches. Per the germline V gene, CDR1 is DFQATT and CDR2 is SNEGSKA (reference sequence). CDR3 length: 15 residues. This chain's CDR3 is CSAETGGGSNYGYTF. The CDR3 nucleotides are TGCAGTGCCGAGACAGGGGGCGGGAGTAACTATGGCTACACCTTC.

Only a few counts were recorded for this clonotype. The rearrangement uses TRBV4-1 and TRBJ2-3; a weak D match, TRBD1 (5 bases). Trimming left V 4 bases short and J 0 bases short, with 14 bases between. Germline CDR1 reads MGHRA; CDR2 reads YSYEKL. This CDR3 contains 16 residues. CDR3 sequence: CASSPMGQESTDTQYF. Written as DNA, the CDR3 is TGCGCCAGCAGCCCGATGGGGCAGGAAAGCACAGATACGCAGTATTTT.